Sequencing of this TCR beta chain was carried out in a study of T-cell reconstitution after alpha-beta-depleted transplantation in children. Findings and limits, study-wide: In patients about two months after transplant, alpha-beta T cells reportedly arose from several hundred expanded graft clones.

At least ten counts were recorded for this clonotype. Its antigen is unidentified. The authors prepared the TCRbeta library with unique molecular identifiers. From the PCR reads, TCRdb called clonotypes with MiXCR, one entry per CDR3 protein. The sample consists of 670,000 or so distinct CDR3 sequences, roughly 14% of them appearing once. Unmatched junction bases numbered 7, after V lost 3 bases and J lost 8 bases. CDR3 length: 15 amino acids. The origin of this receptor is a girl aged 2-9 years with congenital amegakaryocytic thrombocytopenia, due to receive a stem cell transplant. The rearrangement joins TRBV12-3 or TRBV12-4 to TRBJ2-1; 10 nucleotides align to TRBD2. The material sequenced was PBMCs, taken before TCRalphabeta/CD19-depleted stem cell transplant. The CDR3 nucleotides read TGTGCCAGCAGTTTGGGAGCGGGAGGGTGGTATGAGCAGTTCTTC. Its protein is CASSLGAGGWYEQFF.